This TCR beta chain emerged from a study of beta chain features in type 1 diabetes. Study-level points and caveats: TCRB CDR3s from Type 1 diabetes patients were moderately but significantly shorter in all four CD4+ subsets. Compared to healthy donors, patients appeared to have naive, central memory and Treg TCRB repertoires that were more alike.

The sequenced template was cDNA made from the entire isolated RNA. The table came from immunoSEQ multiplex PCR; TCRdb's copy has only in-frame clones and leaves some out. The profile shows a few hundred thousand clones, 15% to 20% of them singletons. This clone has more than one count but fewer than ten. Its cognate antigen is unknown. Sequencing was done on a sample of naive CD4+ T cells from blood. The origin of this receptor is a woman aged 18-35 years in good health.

The CDR3 here is CAFQRGRDTEAFF. The CDR3 DNA follows: TGCGCCTTCCAGAGGGGGCGGGACACTGAAGCTTTCTTT. The chain employs TRBV23-1 and TRBJ1-1; TRBD1 aligns across 7 bases. TRBV23-1 is marked as an open reading frame, function uncertain. V dropped 11 bases and J dropped 3; count of bases not matched to a gene: 9. This CDR3 contains 13 residues.